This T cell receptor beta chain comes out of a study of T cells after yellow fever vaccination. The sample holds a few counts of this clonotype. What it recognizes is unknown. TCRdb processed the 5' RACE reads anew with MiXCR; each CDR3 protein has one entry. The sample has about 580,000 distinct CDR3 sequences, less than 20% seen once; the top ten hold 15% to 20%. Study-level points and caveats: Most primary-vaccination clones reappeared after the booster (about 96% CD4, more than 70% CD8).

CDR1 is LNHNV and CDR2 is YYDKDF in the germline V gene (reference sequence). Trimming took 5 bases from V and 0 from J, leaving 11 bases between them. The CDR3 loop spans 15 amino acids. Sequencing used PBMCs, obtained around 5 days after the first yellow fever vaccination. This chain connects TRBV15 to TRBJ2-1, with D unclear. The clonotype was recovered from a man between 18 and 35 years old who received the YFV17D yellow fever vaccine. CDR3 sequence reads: CATSGRPGSYNEQFF. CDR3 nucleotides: TGTGCCACCAGCGGCCGCCCGGGCTCCTACAATGAGCAGTTCTTC. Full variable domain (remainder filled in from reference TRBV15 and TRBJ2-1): DAMVIQNPRYQVTQFGKPVTLSCSQTLNHNVMYWYQQKSSQAPKLLFHYYDKDFNNEADTPDNFQSRRPNTSFCFLDIRSPGLGDTAMYLCATSGRPGSYNEQFFGPGTRLTVL.